The subject of this entry is one TCR beta chain. The V gene's germline CDR1 is KGHSH and CDR2 LQKENI. There are 16 residues in the CDR3. Trimming took 2 bases from V and 4 from J; bases not matched to a gene: 5. This sample stems from a study of blood T cell repertoires in COVID-19. Profiling relied on immunoSEQ multiplex PCR, and the TCRdb table lists in-frame clones only, not all of them. The sample consists of 70,000 to 90,000 clones, roughly 82% of them appearing once. The TCR comes from a human donor in a cohort sampled during active COVID-19. The J gene is TRBJ2-1, the V gene TRBV18; 10 bases are a match to TRBD2. The sample consisted of peripheral blood. The CDR3 region is CASSPFSGGEYNEQFF. Here the CDR3 DNA reads TGTGCCAGCTCACCATTCAGCGGGGGGGAATACAATGAGCAGTTCTTC.